This is a list of T cell receptor beta chains from one sample in a study of response to subunit inactivated influenza vaccine. TCRdb reprocessed the RT-PCR reads with MiXCR, giving one entry per CDR3 protein. The sample has 300,000 to 350,000 distinct CDR3 sequences; about a fifth are singletons. The sequencing used PBMCs from blood, collected less than 22 months after vaccination. These TCRs come from a man aged 50-75 years who received an inactivated influenza vaccine. The CDR3 runs from the conserved cysteine through the conserved F or W. Each record gives: D gene, V gene, J gene, clone size, CDR3 DNA, CDR3 protein. A D gene is named only where the DNA matches it firmly. Clone size is stated in some rows and not others, as once, few, many or a class when expanded.

TRBD1	TRBV6-1	TRBJ1-1	few	TGTGCCAGCAGCCGGACAGGGGCGAACACTGAAGCTTTCTTT	CASSRTGANTEAFF
.	TRBV6-2/TRBV6-3	TRBJ1-1	few	TGTGCCAGCAGTCCAGCCGGGGGTCGGGGGAACACTGAAGCTTTCTTT	CASSPAGGRGNTEAFF
TRBD1	TRBV6-2/TRBV6-3	TRBJ2-2	few	TGTGCCAGCGGTCGGAGGACAGGGGTAACCGGGGAGCTGTTTTTT	CASGRRTGVTGELFF
.	TRBV9	TRBJ1-2	.	TGTGCCAGCAGCGACCTATCCCTCGGGGGCTACACATTC	CASSDLSLGGYTF
.	TRBV7-9	TRBJ1-3	.	TGTGCCAGCAGCATCGGAAGGGCTGCTGGAAACACCATATATTTT	CASSIGRAAGNTIYF
.	TRBV12-3/TRBV12-4	TRBJ2-4	few	TGTGCCAGCAGTTTGGGGGGAGAAAACATTCAGTACTTC	CASSLGGENIQYF
.	TRBV7-9	TRBJ1-6	.	TGTGCCAGCAGCTTACTGTGGGATAGACCCCTCCACTTT	CASSLLWDRPLHF
.	TRBV7-2	TRBJ2-3	many	TGTGCCAGCAGCTTCTTACATACAGATACGCAGTATTTT	CASSFLHTDTQYF
TRBD1	TRBV19	TRBJ2-2	.	TGTGCCAGTAGAGACCCCGGGACAGGGGACACCGGGGAGCTGTTTTTT	CASRDPGTGDTGELFF
.	TRBV7-8	TRBJ1-2	few	TGTGCCAGCAGCTTGGGAATCGGTCATGGCTACACCTTC	CASSLGIGHGYTF
TRBD2	TRBV6-2/TRBV6-3	TRBJ2-3	.	TGTGCCAGCAGAAGGGCGGGAGGGACAGATACGCAGTATTTT	CASRRAGGTDTQYF
TRBD1	TRBV6-1	TRBJ1-1	many	TGTGCCAGCAGAGAAACAGGGGACGGCACTGAAGCTTTCTTT	CASRETGDGTEAFF
.	TRBV29-1	TRBJ1-5	few	TGCAGCGTTGAAGATCTTAGTATGGGGGAGGAAGATCAGCCCCAGCATTTT	CSVEDLSMGEEDQPQHF
.	TRBV5-1	TRBJ2-1	many	TGCGCCAGCAGCGCTCCCAAATTTAGTAGCAGCTCCTACAATGAGCAGTTCTTC	CASSAPKFSSSSYNEQFF
.	TRBV6-6	TRBJ2-1	.	TGTGCCAGCAGTTATTTGGGAGATGAGCAGTTCTTC	CASSYLGDEQFF
.	TRBV4-3	TRBJ2-1	.	TGCGCCAGCAGCCAAGGTCTGCAGGACTTCTACAATGAGCAGTTCTTC	CASSQGLQDFYNEQFF
.	TRBV5-1	TRBJ1-1	.	TGCGCCAGCAGCGGGGTTCAGGGGCCTGAAGCTTTCTTT	CASSGVQGPEAFF
.	TRBV5-4	TRBJ1-1	.	TGTGCCAGCAGGGGAGGGAAGACTGAAGCTTTCTTT	CASRGGKTEAFF
TRBD2	TRBV6-1	TRBJ2-3	.	TGTGCCAGCAGTGCGGGACTAGCCATCACAGATACGCAGTATTTT	CASSAGLAITDTQYF
.	TRBV18	TRBJ2-5	.	TGTGCCAGCGGGACAACCCAAGAGACCCAGTACTTC	CASGTTQETQYF
TRBD2	TRBV7-2	TRBJ2-1	few	TGTGCCAGCAGCCAGGGACTAGCGGGAGTGGACAATGAGCAGTTCTTC	CASSQGLAGVDNEQFF
TRBD1	TRBV3-1	TRBJ1-4	few	TGTGCCAGCAGCCAAGCCGCGGCAGGGGGGTATGAAAAACTGTTTTTT	CASSQAAAGGYEKLFF
.	TRBV3-1	TRBJ2-3	few	TGTGCCAGCAGCGGGAAGCCCGCTGGAGATACGCAGTATTTT	CASSGKPAGDTQYF
TRBD2	TRBV5-4	TRBJ2-2	.	TGTGCCAGCAGCTCGGCCACTAGCGGTTTAAACACCGGGGAGCTGTTTTTT	CASSSATSGLNTGELFF
.	TRBV10-1	TRBJ2-7	.	TGCGCCAGCAGTGATGGGGCAAACCAGTACTTC	CASSDGANQYF
TRBD1	TRBV5-1	TRBJ2-3	few	TGCGCCAGCAGCGACAGGGGGCCCACAGATACGCAGTATTTT	CASSDRGPTDTQYF
.	TRBV4-3	TRBJ1-1	few	TGCGCCAGCAGCCACTTGGGGGGGGCCGGGGCTGAAGCTTTCTTT	CASSHLGGAGAEAFF
TRBD1	TRBV6-2/TRBV6-3	TRBJ2-1	.	TGTGCCAGCAGGACAGGGGGGGCCTACAATGAGCAGTTCTTC	CASRTGGAYNEQFF
TRBD2	TRBV5-1	TRBJ2-3	few	TGCGCCAGCAGCTTGAGGGCGGGAGGCACAGATACGCAGTATTTT	CASSLRAGGTDTQYF
.	TRBV7-2	TRBJ1-2	many	TGTGCCAGCAGCATTTACACAGGTTATGGCTACACCTTC	CASSIYTGYGYTF
TRBD2	TRBV27	TRBJ2-3	.	TGTGCCAGCAGCACCCGACTAGCCGGGACAGATACGCAGTATTTT	CASSTRLAGTDTQYF
TRBD1	TRBV5-1	TRBJ2-3	.	TGCGCCAGCAGGACAGGGGGCGCGCCCGACGCCACAGATACGCAGTATTTT	CASRTGGAPDATDTQYF
TRBD1	TRBV12-3/TRBV12-4	TRBJ1-1	few	TGTGCCAGCAAAAGACAGGGGCGCACTGAAGCTTTCTTT	CASKRQGRTEAFF
.	TRBV11-2	TRBJ1-5	many	TGTGCCAGCAGCCCTCAGGGGCGCAATCAGCCCCAGCATTTT	CASSPQGRNQPQHF
TRBD1	TRBV6-1	TRBJ1-5	few	TGTGCCAGCAGTGATTCTCCAGGGGGTCGTGGCAATCAGCCCCAGCATTTT	CASSDSPGGRGNQPQHF
TRBD2	TRBV3-1	TRBJ2-3	.	TGTGCCAGCAGCCAGACTAGCGGCGCTACGCAGTATTTT	CASSQTSGATQYF
.	TRBV5-6	TRBJ1-4	few	TGTGCCAGGGGCCGAGGGGGGGTCTCTGAAAAACTGTTTTTT	CARGRGGVSEKLFF
.	TRBV7-9	TRBJ2-7	few	TGTGCCAGCCAGAGGGGTTCCGAGCAGTACTTC	CASQRGSEQYF
.	TRBV4-3	TRBJ1-5	few	TGCGCCAGCAGCCAAGATATGGGGGAGCCCCAGCATTTT	CASSQDMGEPQHF
TRBD2	TRBV27	TRBJ2-3	.	TGTGCCAGCAGTTTTATGCAAGCGGGAGGCCCAGATACGCAGTATTTT	CASSFMQAGGPDTQYF
.	TRBV7-9	TRBJ1-3	.	TGTGCCAGCAGCTGGGGACGGGAGAACTCTGGAAACACCATATATTTT	CASSWGRENSGNTIYF
.	TRBV7-2	TRBJ1-2	few	TGTGCCAGCAGCTTAGTCGGCTACACCTTC	CASSLVGYTF
TRBD2	TRBV7-2	TRBJ2-5	many	TGTGCCAGCAGCTACACTAGCGGGTTGGTGGAGACCCAGTACTTC	CASSYTSGLVETQYF
.	TRBV5-6	TRBJ2-5	.	TGTGCCAGCAGCTTTCGATCGGGGTCGACGCAGACCCAGTACTTC	CASSFRSGSTQTQYF
TRBD2	TRBV20-1	TRBJ2-7	few	TGCAGTGCTAGTCTCCCGGGAGGGAACTACGAGCAGTACTTC	CSASLPGGNYEQYF
.	TRBV4-3	TRBJ1-2	.	TGCGCCAGCAGCCAAGAATGGAAGGACTATGGCTACACCTTC	CASSQEWKDYGYTF
TRBD1	TRBV5-1	TRBJ1-4	many	TGCGCCAGCAGCTTGGCCAACAGGGGACAAGCGGAAAAACTGTTTTTT	CASSLANRGQAEKLFF
.	TRBV12-3/TRBV12-4	TRBJ2-3	.	TGTGCCAGCAGTTCGGATTCAGCTCACGAGCAGTATTTT	CASSSDSAHEQYF
TRBD1	TRBV12-3/TRBV12-4	TRBJ1-1	.	TGTGCCAGCAGACTTACGCTACAGGGGGCGCTCACTGAAGCTTTCTTT	CASRLTLQGALTEAFF
.	TRBV19	TRBJ1-5	many	TGTGCCAGTGGTCAGGGAAATCAGCCCCAGCATTTT	CASGQGNQPQHF